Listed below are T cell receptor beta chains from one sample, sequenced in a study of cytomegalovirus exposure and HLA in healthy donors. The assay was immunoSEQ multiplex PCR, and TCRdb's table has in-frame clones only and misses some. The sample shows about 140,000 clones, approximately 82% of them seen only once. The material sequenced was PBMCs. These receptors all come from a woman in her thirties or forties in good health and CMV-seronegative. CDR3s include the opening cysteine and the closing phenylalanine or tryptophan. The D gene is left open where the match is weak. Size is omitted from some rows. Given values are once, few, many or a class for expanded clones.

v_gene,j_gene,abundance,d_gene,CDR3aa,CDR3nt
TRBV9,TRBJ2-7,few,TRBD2,CASSTRLAGVNEQYF,TGTGCCAGCAGCACCCGCCTAGCGGGAGTTAACGAGCAGTACTTC
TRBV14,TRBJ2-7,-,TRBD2,CASSLLAGVAYEQYF,TGTGCCAGCAGTCTACTAGCGGGAGTTGCCTACGAGCAGTACTTC
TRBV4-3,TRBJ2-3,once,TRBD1,CASSQGPLGQGSTDTQYF,TGCGCCAGCAGCCAAGGCCCGCTGGGACAGGGAAGCACAGATACGCAGTATTTT
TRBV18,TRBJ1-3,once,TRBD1,CASSPTGQGLTYTIYF,TGTGCCAGCTCACCAACGGGACAGGGTTTGACGTACACCATATATTTT
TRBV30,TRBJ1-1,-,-,CACLRGYTEAFF,TGTGCCTGCCTGCGAGGGTACACTGAAGCTTTCTTT
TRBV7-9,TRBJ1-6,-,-,CASSLYIFNSPLHF,TGTGCCAGCAGCTTGTACATTTTTAATTCACCCCTCCACTTT
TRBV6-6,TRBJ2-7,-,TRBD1,CASSYPSPGGYEQYF,TGTGCCAGCAGTTACCCGAGTCCAGGGGGCTACGAGCAGTACTTC
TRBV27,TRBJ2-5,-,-,CASSSTPGGKETQYF,TGTGCCAGCAGTTCCACACCAGGGGGGAAAGAGACCCAGTACTTC
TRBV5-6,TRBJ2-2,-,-,CASSLGTIGSGTGELFF,TGTGCCAGCAGCTTGGGGACAATAGGAAGTGGTACCGGGGAGCTGTTTTTT
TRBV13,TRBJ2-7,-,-,CASSLGLEKEQYF,TGTGCCAGCAGCTTAGGCCTAGAGAAAGAGCAGTACTTC
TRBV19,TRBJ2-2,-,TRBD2,CASSWDLSGSGELFF,TGTGCCAGTAGTTGGGATCTTAGCGGGAGCGGGGAGCTGTTTTTT
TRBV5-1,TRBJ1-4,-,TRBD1,CASSSGQEYEKLFF,TGCGCCAGCAGCTCGGGACAGGAGTATGAAAAACTGTTTTTT
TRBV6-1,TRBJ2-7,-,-,CASSLGVSSYEQYF,TGTGCCAGCAGCCTGGGAGTGAGCTCCTACGAGCAGTACTTC
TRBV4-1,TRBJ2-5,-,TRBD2,CASSWLAGRAGETQYF,TGCGCCAGCAGCTGGCTGGCCGGGAGGGCCGGGGAGACCCAGTACTTC
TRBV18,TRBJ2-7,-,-,CASSQIGLEQYF,TGTGCCAGCTCACAAATTGGCCTGGAGCAGTACTTC
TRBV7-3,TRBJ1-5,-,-,CASSPRGRGGGNQPQHF,TGTGCCAGCAGCCCCCGCGGGAGGGGCGGTGGCAATCAGCCCCAGCATTTT
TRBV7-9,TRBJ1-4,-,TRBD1,CSSSLGRSVRGPPKLFF,TGTTCCAGCAGCTTAGGTCGTTCGGTCAGGGGGCCGCCAAAACTGTTTTTT
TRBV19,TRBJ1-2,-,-,CASSIKSGIGYTF,TGTGCCAGTAGTATAAAATCAGGGATTGGCTACACCTTC
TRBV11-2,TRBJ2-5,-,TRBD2,CASSLTVGGLAAQETQYF,TGTGCCAGCAGCCTAACGGTAGGAGGACTAGCGGCCCAAGAGACCCAGTACTTC